Listed below are T cell receptor beta chains from one sample, sequenced in a study of blood T cell repertoires in COVID-19. Clones were sequenced by immunoSEQ multiplex PCR, and TCRdb holds only the in-frame ones, with some missing. The table records about 160,000 clones, about 89% of them present only once. Input material: peripheral blood. The receptors were gathered from an elderly man with acute or convalescent COVID-19. Both conserved end residues are part of each CDR3. The D gene is left open where the match is weak. Size is omitted from some rows. Given values are once, few, many or a class for expanded clones.

TRBJ2-7,.,TRBV5-4,TRBD2,CASSRSSGSFSYEQYF,TGTGCCAGCAGTCGGTCTAGCGGGAGTTTTTCCTACGAGCAGTACTTC
TRBJ1-5,.,TRBV5-6,TRBD1,CASSSGQGRSNQPQHF,TGTGCCAGCAGCTCCGGACAGGGGCGTAGCAATCAGCCCCAGCATTTT
TRBJ2-7,.,TRBV11-2,TRBD2,CASSQTSGPNYEQYF,TGTGCCAGCAGCCAGACTAGCGGGCCCAACTACGAGCAGTACTTC
TRBJ1-2,.,TRBV5-1,.,CASSSLSTPLYGYTF,TGCGCCAGCAGCTCCCTGTCTACTCCCCTCTATGGCTACACCTTC
TRBJ1-1,few,TRBV19,.,CASSKTNLNTEAFF,TGTGCCAGCAGTAAGACAAACCTGAACACTGAAGCTTTCTTT
TRBJ1-1,.,TRBV18,.,CASSPWAEPNTEAFF,TGTGCCAGCTCACCATGGGCTGAACCGAACACTGAAGCTTTCTTT
TRBJ1-5,.,TRBV6-5,TRBD1,CASSLDRGQPQHF,TGTGCCAGCAGTCTCGACAGGGGTCAGCCCCAGCATTTT
TRBJ1-5,.,TRBV6-5,.,CASSLGPTEPQHF,TGTGCCAGCAGTCTAGGCCCGACTGAGCCCCAGCATTTT
TRBJ2-5,.,TRBV18,TRBD1,CASSPLRGQGAVETQYF,TGTGCCAGCTCACCACTGCGAGGACAGGGGGCGGTGGAGACCCAGTACTTC
TRBJ2-3,few,TRBV27,TRBD1,CASSPIPGQGTDTQYF,TGTGCCAGCAGTCCAATACCGGGACAGGGCACAGATACGCAGTATTTT
TRBJ2-1,.,TRBV2,TRBD2,CASNKLAGAPNEQFF,TGTGCCAGCAATAAACTAGCGGGAGCCCCGAATGAGCAGTTCTTC
TRBJ2-1,.,TRBV11-2,TRBD2,CASSPVLAGGGEQFF,TGTGCCAGCAGCCCCGTGCTAGCGGGAGGGGGGGAGCAGTTCTTC
TRBJ2-7,.,TRBV27,.,CASSPTMPLREQYF,TGTGCCAGCAGTCCGACTATGCCCCTTCGCGAGCAGTACTTC
TRBJ2-1,.,TRBV7-6,.,CASSLSLIPNSATAGGEQFF,TGTGCCAGCAGCTTATCTCTTATCCCAAACAGCGCCACGGCGGGCGGTGAGCAGTTCTTC
TRBJ1-6,.,TRBV6-5,.,CASSYWQGNSPLHF,TGTGCCAGCAGTTACTGGCAGGGAAATTCACCCCTCCACTTT
TRBJ1-5,.,TRBV28,TRBD1,CASRTQGASNQPQHF,TGTGCCAGCAGGACCCAGGGGGCAAGCAATCAGCCCCAGCATTTT
TRBJ2-5,.,TRBV7-2,TRBD2,CASSFRSGLAGKETQYF,TGTGCCAGCAGCTTCCGAAGCGGCCTAGCGGGGAAAGAGACCCAGTACTTC
TRBJ2-2,once,TRBV5-1,.,CASSLTGVTGELFF,TGCGCCAGCAGCTTAACGGGGGTAACCGGGGAGCTGTTTTTT
TRBJ1-2,.,TRBV7-9,.,CASSPPSGGSPYGYTF,TGTGCCAGCAGCCCACCCAGTGGGGGCTCCCCCTATGGCTACACCTTC
TRBJ1-2,once,TRBV18,.,CASSPRREDGYTF,TGTGCCAGCTCACCCCGACGGGAGGATGGCTACACCTTC
TRBJ1-5,.,TRBV19,.,CASSRQDFYSNQPQHF,TGTGCCAGTAGTCGACAGGATTTTTATAGCAATCAGCCCCAGCATTTT
TRBJ2-6,.,TRBV9,.,CASSSRGTGANVLTF,TGTGCCAGCAGCTCAAGGGGTACCGGGGCCAACGTCCTGACTTTC
TRBJ2-7,.,TRBV19,.,CASSVLQVPYKQYF,TGTGCCAGTAGTGTCCTCCAGGTCCCTTACAAGCAGTACTTC
TRBJ1-2,.,TRBV5-1,.,CASSSRAWGEGYTF,TGCGCCAGCAGCTCCCGCGCGTGGGGCGAAGGCTACACCTTC
TRBJ1-5,.,TRBV4-2,.,CASSQGPGADQPQHF,TGTGCCAGCAGCCAAGGTCCAGGGGCAGATCAGCCCCAGCATTTT
TRBJ2-5,.,TRBV5-1,TRBD1,CASIGGTGGYQETQYF,TGCGCCAGCATCGGCGGGACAGGGGGATATCAAGAGACCCAGTACTTC
TRBJ2-1,.,TRBV6-1,.,CASSESFSGHEQFF,TGTGCCAGCAGTGAATCTTTTAGCGGCCATGAGCAGTTCTTC
TRBJ2-1,.,TRBV19,TRBD2,CASKSRGRANEQFF,TGTGCCAGTAAGAGTCGCGGGAGGGCCAACGAGCAGTTCTTC
TRBJ2-7,.,TRBV10-3,.,CAISDLGETYEQYF,TGTGCCATCAGTGACCTCGGAGAAACCTACGAGCAGTACTTC
TRBJ1-2,.,TRBV19,TRBD1,CASSNLDRGDGYTF,TGTGCCAGTAGCAACTTGGACAGGGGGGATGGCTACACCTTC
TRBJ1-4,.,TRBV6-1,.,CASSDLSTGREKLFF,TGTGCCAGCAGTGATCTTTCAACAGGTCGTGAAAAACTGTTTTTT